This TCR beta chain was profiled in a study of blood T cell repertoires in COVID-19. Profiling relied on immunoSEQ multiplex PCR, and the TCRdb table lists in-frame clones only, not all of them. This table has around 98,000 clones, 82% appearing once. The CDR3 is 13 amino acids. The germline V and J ends were trimmed by 1 base and 7 bases, with 11 bases remaining between them. CDR1 LNHNV and CDR2 YYDKDF come from the germline V gene (reference sequence). Only a few counts were recorded for this clone. The clonotype comes from a man between 70 and 80 years old with active or convalescent COVID-19. The specimen was peripheral blood. The gene calls are TRBV15 and TRBJ2-7, with unresolved D. The CDR3 reads CATSRAARVEQYF. The CDR3 DNA sequence: TGTGCCACCAGCAGAGCCGCCCGGGTTGAGCAGTACTTC. The full variable domain, with the rest looked up from reference TRBV15 and TRBJ2-7, is DAMVIQNPRYQVTQFGKPVTLSCSQTLNHNVMYWYQQKSSQAPKLLFHYYDKDFNNEADTPDNFQSRRPNTSFCFLDIRSPGLGDTAMYLCATSRAARVEQYFGPGTRLTVT.